This T cell receptor (beta chain) is from a study of high-grade serous ovarian cancer treatment subgroups. CDR1 and CDR2 from the germline V gene are SGHTA and FQGNSA. Trimming shortened V by 5 bases and J by 0 bases, and 11 bases separated the two germline ends. The length of the CDR3 is 14 residues. Tumor samples were obtained before definitive surgery or chemotherapy. In the case of this clone: Its antigen is unknown.

Regarding the study as a whole: Without spatial data, bulk sequencing limits insight into HGSC tumor diversity.

TCRdb's copy holds only in-frame clones and misses some; the assay was immunoSEQ multiplex PCR. The profile covers 2,500 to 3,500 clones, with under 85% appearing a single time and 25% to 35% taken by the ten largest. The chain joins TRBV7-2 to TRBJ2-7, with a tentative D call TRBD1 (5 bases). The sample comprised tumor tissue. The TCR sequence derives from a human donor with high-grade serous ovarian cancer. CDR3 sequence reads: CASSRSTASYEQYF. CDR3 coding DNA: TGTGCCAGCAGCCGATCGACAGCCTCCTACGAGCAGTACTTC.